The text below deals with one T cell receptor (beta chain). V trimming: 0 bases; J trimming: 9 bases; junction bases outside the gene matches: 8. This CDR3 region has 17 residues. Germline assignment: CDR1 LGHNA and CDR2 YNFKEQ. The entry originates in a study of T cells after yellow fever vaccination. UMIs were added to TCR cDNA along with a universal primer site when it was made by 5'RACE template switching. TCRdb re-analysed the 5' RACE reads in MiXCR, keeping a single row per CDR3 protein. This sample has around 350,000 distinct CDR3 sequences, with more than 5.5% found just once. The clonotype was recovered from a young man who received the YFV17D yellow fever vaccine. The sample in question was PBMCs, obtained 5 days after the yellow fever booster vaccination. This chain joins TRBV4-2 and TRBJ1-6; 10 bases map to TRBD1. CDR3 in amino acids: CASSQDRRQGASSPLHF. The CDR3 DNA reads TGTGCCAGCAGCCAAGATCGTAGACAGGGGGCTAGTTCACCCCTCCACTTT.